Detailed here is one T cell receptor beta chain. Its target is not known. Here immunoSEQ multiplex PCR was the method, and the copy in TCRdb shows in-frame clones only, minus some. The sample contains some 120,000 clones, roughly 90% of which appear only once. This specimen comes from a study of T cell responses to AZD1222 COVID-19 vaccine. V gave up 0 bases and J gave up 5 bases; unmatched junction bases: 4. There are 15 residues in the CDR3. In germline, CDR1 is SGHRS, CDR2 YFSETQ. The study's findings and limits: In a largely white British group with more females than males, clonal diversity was possibly underestimated. Reports indicate that nearly half of spike-specific TCRs are directed at unmutated variant regions. Vaccination with two AZD1222 doses was followed by a rise in Spike-specific TCR breadth and depth. Repertoires were obtained only post-peak T cell response.

The sequences come from peripheral blood, collected on day 0 of AZD1222 vaccination. This receptor was identified in an adult in good health. The chain carries TRBV5-1 and TRBJ1-1, with TRBD1 matching 10 bases. Here the CDR3 reads CASSLGDRGLTEAFF. The DNA of the CDR3 is TGCGCCAGCAGCTTGGGAGACAGGGGGCTAACTGAAGCTTTCTTT.